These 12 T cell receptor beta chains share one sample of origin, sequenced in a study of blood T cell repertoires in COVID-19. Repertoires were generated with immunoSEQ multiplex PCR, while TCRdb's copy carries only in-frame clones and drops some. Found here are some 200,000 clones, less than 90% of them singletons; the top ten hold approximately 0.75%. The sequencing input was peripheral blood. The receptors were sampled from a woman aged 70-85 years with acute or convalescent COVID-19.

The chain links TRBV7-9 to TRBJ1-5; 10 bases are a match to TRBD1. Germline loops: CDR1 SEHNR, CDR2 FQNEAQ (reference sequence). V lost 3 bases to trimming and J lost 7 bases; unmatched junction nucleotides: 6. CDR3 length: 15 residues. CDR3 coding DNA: TGTGCCAGCAGCTTGACAGGGGGCGCAGGGCAGCCCCAGCATTTT. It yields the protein CASSLTGGAGQPQHF.

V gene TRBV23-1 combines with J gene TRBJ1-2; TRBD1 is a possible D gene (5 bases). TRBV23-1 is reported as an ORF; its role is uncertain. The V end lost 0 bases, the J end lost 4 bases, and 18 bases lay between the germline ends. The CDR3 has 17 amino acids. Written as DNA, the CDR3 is TGCGCCAGCAGTCAATCGAGCCTCCAGGGAATACCCTATGGCTACACCTTC. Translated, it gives CASSQSSLQGIPYGYTF.

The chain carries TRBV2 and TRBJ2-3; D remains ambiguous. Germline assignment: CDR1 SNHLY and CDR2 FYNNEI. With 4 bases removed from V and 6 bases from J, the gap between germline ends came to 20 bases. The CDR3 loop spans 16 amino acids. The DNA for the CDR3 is TGTGCCAGCAGTGCTTTCCGAGGCCTCATGCCTGATACGCAGTATTTT. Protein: CASSAFRGLMPDTQYF.

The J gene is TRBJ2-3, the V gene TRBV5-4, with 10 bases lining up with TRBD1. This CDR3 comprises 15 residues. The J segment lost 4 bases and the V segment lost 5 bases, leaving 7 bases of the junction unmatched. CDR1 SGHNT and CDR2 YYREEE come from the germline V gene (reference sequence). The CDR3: CASRPRQGAPDTQYF. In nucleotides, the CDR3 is TGTGCCAGCAGGCCTCGACAGGGGGCCCCAGATACGCAGTATTTT.

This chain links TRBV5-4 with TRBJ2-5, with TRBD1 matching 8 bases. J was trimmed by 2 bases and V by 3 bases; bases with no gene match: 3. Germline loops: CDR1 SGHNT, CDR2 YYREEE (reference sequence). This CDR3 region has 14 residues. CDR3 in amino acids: CASSSTGAQETQYF. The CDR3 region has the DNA TGTGCCAGCAGCTCGACAGGGGCGCAAGAGACCCAGTACTTC.

This chain's CDR3 is CASSFDRYTEAFF. In nucleotides, the CDR3 is TGTGCCAGCAGTTTCGACAGGTACACTGAAGCTTTCTTT. The chain carries TRBV6-5 and TRBJ1-1, with TRBD1 as a possible D gene (6 bases). The CDR3 spans 13 residues. Germline assignment: CDR1 MNHEY and CDR2 SVGAGI. V was clipped by 4 bases and J by 3 bases, with 9 bases between them.

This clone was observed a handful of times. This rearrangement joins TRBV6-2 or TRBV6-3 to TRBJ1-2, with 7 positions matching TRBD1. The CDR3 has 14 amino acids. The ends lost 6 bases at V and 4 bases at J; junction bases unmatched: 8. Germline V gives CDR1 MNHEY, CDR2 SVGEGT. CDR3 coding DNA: TGTGCCAGCAGCCCTAGACAGGGCCGCTATGGCTACACCTTC. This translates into CASSPRQGRYGYTF.

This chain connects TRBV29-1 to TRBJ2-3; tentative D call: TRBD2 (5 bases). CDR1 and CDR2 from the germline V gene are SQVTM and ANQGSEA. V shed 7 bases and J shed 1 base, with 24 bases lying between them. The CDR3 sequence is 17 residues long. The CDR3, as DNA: TGCAGCGCCCTTGTCGCCCCAGCGGCAGGAGGCACAGATACGCAGTATTTT. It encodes CSALVAPAAGGTDTQYF.

CDR3 coding DNA: TGTGCCATTAAAAAGAACACTGAAGCTTTCTTT. This sequence encodes CAIKKNTEAFF. The chain carries TRBV10-3 and TRBJ1-1, with D unclear. Trimming stripped 9 bases from V and 1 base from J, with 6 bases between. The germline CDR1 and CDR2 sequences are ENHRY and SYGVKD. The CDR3 extends over 11 amino acids.

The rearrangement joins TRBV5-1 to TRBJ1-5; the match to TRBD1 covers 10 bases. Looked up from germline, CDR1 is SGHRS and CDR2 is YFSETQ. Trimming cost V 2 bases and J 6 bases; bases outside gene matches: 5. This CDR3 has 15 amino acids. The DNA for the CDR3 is TGCGCCAGCAGCTTAGGGACAGGGGAGGGTCAGCCCCAGCATTTT. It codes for CASSLGTGEGQPQHF.

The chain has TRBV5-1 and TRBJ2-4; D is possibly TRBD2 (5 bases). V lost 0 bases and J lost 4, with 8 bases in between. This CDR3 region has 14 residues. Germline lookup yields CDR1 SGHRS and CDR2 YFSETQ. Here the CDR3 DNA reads TGCGCCAGCAGCTTGGCCGGGAAAAAAAACATTCAGTACTTC. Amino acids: CASSLAGKKNIQYF.

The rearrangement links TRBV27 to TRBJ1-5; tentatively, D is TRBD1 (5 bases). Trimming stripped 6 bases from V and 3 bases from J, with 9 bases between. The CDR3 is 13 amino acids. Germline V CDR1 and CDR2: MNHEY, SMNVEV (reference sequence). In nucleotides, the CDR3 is TGTGCCAGCAGGCAGGGTATCAATCAGCCCCAGCATTTT. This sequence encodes CASRQGINQPQHF.